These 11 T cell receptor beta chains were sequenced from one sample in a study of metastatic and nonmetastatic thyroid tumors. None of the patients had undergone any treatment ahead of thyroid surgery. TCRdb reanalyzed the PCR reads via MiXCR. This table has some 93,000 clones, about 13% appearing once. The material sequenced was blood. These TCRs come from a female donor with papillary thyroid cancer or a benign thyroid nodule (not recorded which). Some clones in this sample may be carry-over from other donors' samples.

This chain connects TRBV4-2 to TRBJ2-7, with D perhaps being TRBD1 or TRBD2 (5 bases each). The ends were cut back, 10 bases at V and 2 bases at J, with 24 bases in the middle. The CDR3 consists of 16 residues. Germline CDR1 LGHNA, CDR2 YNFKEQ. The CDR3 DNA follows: TGTGCCAACATCCGACCCTTTCCGAGAGGGGCCTACGAGCAGTACTTC. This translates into CANIRPFPRGAYEQYF.

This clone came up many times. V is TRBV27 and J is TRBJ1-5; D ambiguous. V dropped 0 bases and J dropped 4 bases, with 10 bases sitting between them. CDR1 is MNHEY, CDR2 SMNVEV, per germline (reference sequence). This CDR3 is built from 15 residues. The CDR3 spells CASSLSGSKNQPQHF. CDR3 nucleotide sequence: TGTGCCAGCAGTTTATCGGGCAGTAAAAATCAGCCCCAGCATTTT.

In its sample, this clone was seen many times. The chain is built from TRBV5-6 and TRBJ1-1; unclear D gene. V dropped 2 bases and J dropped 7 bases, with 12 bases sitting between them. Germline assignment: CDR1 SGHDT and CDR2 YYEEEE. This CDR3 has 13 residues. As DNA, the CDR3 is TGTGCCAGCAGCTTCTGGCAGCTTGATGAAGCTTTCTTT. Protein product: CASSFWQLDEAFF.

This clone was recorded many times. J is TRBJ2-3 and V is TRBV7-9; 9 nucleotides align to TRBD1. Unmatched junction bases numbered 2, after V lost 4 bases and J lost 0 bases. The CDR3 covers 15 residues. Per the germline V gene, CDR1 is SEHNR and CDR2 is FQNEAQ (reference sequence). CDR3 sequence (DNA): TGTGCCAGCAGCTGGACAGGGGTTAGCACAGATACGCAGTATTTT. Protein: CASSWTGVSTDTQYF.

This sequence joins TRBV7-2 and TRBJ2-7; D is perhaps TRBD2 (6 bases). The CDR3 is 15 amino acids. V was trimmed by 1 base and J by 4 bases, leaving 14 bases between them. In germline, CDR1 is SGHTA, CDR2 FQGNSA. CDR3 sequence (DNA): TGTGCCAGCAGCTTAGTACTAGCTGGATGGTACGAGCAGTACTTC. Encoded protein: CASSLVLAGWYEQYF.

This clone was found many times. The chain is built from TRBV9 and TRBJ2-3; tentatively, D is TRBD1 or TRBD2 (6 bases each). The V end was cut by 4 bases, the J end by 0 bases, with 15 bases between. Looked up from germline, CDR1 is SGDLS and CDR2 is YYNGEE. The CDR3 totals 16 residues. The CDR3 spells CASSSWGAASTDTQYF. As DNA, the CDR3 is TGTGCCAGCAGCTCCTGGGGGGCCGCCAGCACAGATACGCAGTATTTT.

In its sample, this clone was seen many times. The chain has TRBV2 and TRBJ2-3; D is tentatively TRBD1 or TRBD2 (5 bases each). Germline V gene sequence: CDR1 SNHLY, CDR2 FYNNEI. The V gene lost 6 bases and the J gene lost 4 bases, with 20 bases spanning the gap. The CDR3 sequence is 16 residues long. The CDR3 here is CASRGDLGRGADTQYF. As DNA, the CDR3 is TGTGCCAGCAGAGGAGACCTAGGACGAGGGGCAGATACGCAGTATTTT. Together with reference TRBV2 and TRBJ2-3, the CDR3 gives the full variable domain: EPEVTQTPSHQVTQMGQEVILRCVPISNHLYFYWYRQILGQKVEFLVSFYNNEISEKSEIFDDQFSVERPDGSNFTLKIRSTKLEDSAMYFCASRGDLGRGADTQYFGPGTRLTVL.

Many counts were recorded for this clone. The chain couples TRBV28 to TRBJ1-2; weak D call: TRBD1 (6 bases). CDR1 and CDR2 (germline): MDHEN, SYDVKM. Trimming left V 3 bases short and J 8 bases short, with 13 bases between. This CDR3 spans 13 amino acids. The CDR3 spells CASSLGGAWGYTF. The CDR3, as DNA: TGTGCCAGCAGTTTGGGGGGGGCTTGGGGCTACACCTTC.

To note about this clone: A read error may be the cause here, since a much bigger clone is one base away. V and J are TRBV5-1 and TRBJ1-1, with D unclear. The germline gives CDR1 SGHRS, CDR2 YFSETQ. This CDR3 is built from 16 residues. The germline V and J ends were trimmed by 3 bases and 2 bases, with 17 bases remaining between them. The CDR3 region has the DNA TGCGCCAGCAGCTCGACCCTTTCAGCGAAAAACACTGAAGCTTTCTTT. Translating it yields CASSSTLSAKNTEAFF. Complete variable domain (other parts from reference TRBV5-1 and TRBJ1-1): KAGVTQTPRYLIKTRGQQVTLSCSPISGHRSVSWYQQTPGQGLQFLFEYFSETQRNKGNFPGRFSGRQFSNSRSEMNVSTLELGDSALYLCASSSTLSAKNTEAFFGQGTRLTVV.

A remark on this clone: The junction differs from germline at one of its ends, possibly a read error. The CDR3 region has the DNA TGTGCCAGTCGGAGGACCACCGGTGAGCTGTTTTTT. As protein: CASRRTTGELFF. The gene calls are TRBV6-1 and TRBJ2-2; maybe TRBD2 (5 bases). The CDR3 is 12 amino acids. Germline values: CDR1 MNHNS, CDR2 SASEGT.

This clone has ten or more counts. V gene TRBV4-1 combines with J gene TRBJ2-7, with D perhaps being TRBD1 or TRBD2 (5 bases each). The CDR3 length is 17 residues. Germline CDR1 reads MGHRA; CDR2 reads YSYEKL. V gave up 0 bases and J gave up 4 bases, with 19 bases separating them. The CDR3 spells CASSQDPRRDAVYEQYF. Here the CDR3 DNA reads TGCGCCAGCAGCCAAGATCCCAGACGGGACGCAGTGTACGAGCAGTACTTC.